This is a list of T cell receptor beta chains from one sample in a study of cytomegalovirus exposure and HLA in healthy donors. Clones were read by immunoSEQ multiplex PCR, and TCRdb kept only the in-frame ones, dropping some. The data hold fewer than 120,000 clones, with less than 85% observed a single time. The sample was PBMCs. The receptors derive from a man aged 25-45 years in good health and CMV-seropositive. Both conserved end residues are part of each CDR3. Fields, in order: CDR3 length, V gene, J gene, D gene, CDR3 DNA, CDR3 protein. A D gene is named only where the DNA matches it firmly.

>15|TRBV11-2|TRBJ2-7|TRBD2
TGTGCCAGCAGCTTAGCGGCGGGGGAAATTTACGAGCAGTACTTC
CASSLAAGEIYEQYF
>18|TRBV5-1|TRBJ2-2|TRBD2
TGCGCCAGCAGCCTAGATCCGACTAGCCGTTGGAACACCGGGGAGCTGTTTTTT
CASSLDPTSRWNTGELFF
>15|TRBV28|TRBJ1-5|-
TGTGCCAGCAGTTTACCTTGGGGGGACGGTCAGCCCCAGCATTTT
CASSLPWGDGQPQHF
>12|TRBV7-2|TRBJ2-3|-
TGTGCCAGCAGCCCGCGGTTCGATACGCAGTATTTT
CASSPRFDTQYF
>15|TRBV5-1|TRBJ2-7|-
TGCGCCAGCAGCTTGAGTCCGGGGTATCCCTACGAGCAGTACTTC
CASSLSPGYPYEQYF
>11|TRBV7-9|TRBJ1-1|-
TGTGCCAGCAGCTTAGCCGCTGAAGCTTTCTTT
CASSLAAEAFF
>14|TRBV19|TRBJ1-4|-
TGTGCCAGTCAACTGGGCAGGGGCGAGGAAAAACTGTTTTTT
CASQLGRGEEKLFF
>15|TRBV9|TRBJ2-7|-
TGTGCCAGCAGCCCTCGGACAGCTCCAACCTACGAGCAGTACTTC
CASSPRTAPTYEQYF
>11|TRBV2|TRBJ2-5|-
TGTGCCAGCAGTGAATGGGGGGAGCAGTACTTC
CASSEWGEQYF
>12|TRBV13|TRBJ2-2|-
TGTGCCAGCAGTAACAGATTCGGGGAGCTGTTTTTT
CASSNRFGELFF
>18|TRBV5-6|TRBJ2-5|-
TGTGCCAGCAGCTTGCCCCCCGTCGGCAGGTGGGCCCAAGAGACCCAGTACTTC
CASSLPPVGRWAQETQYF
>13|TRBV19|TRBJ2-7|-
TGTGCCAGTAGTATAGGGAGCAGGGGCGAGCAGTACTTC
CASSIGSRGEQYF
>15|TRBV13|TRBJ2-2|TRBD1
TGTGCCACCAAACCCGGGACAGGGGGCCCCGGGGAGCTGTTTTTT
CATKPGTGGPGELFF
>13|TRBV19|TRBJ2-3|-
TGTGCCAGTAGTTCAACAGGCACAGATACGCAGTATTTT
CASSSTGTDTQYF
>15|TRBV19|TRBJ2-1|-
TGTGCCAGTAGTCCCTACTCGACAGGAAACAATGAGCAGTTCTTC
CASSPYSTGNNEQFF
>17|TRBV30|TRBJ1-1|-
TGTGCCTGGCCCCGATCAGGGTATTGGGCCGTGAACACTGAAGCTTTCTTT
CAWPRSGYWAVNTEAFF
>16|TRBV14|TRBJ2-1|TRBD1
TGTGCCAGCAGCACGAGGGACAGCATCTACACGGATGAGCAGTTCTTC
CASSTRDSIYTDEQFF